This T cell receptor beta chain was sequenced in a study of T cell responses to AZD1222 COVID-19 vaccine. V shed 4 bases, J shed 4 bases, and the junction held 14 bases outside the gene matches. Per the germline V gene, CDR1 is MNHNS and CDR2 is SASEGT. The CDR3 extends over 17 amino acids. A remark on this clone: The antigen is unknown.

The assay was immunoSEQ multiplex PCR, and TCRdb's table has in-frame clones only and misses some. The repertoire holds 150,000 to 160,000 clones, with over 90% as singletons. Findings of the study overall: Females outnumbered males among donors, who were mostly white British; clonal diversity was possibly underestimated. Baseline seropositivity characterized only a handful of AZD1222 recipients. There were repertoire samples only from the period after the peak T cell response. Spike-wide coverage was observed for vaccine-associated CD4 TCRs, with dominant responses at 160-218 and 743-854.

The source is an adult who received the AZD1222 COVID-19 vaccine. The chain employs TRBV6-1 and TRBJ1-2, with 8 nucleotides matching TRBD1. Sequences were derived from peripheral blood, sampled 28 days after the second AZD1222 dose. In nucleotides, the CDR3 is TGTGCCAGCAGTGCCCAGGGGGCGAAGACTGGAATCTATGGCTACACCTTC. Protein sequence: CASSAQGAKTGIYGYTF.